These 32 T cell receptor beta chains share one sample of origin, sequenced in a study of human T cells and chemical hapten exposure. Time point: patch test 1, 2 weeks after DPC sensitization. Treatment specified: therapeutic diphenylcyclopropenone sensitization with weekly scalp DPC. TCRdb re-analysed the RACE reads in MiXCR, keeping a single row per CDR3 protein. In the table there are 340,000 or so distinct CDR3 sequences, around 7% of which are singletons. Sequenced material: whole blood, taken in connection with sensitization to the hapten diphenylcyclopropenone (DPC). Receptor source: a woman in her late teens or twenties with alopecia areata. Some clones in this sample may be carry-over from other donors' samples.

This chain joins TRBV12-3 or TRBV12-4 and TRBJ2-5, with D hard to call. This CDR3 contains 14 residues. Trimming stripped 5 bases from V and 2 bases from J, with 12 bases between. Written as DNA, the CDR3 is TGTGCCAGCAGTCCTACATTCTCACAAGAGACCCAGTACTTC. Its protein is CASSPTFSQETQYF.

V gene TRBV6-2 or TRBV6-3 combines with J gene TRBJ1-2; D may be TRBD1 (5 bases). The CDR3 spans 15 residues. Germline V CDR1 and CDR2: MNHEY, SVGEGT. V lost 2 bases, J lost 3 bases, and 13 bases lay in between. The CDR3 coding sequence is TGTGCCAGCAGTTACGGGGCAGGGAAGGACTATGGCTACACCTTC. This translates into CASSYGAGKDYGYTF.

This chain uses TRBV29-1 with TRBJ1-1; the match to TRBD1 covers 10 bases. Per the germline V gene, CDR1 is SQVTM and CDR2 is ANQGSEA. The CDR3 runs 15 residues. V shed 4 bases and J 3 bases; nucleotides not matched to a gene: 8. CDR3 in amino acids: CSVAPTGGWDTEAFF. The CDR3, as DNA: TGCAGCGTTGCCCCGACAGGGGGCTGGGACACTGAAGCTTTCTTT.

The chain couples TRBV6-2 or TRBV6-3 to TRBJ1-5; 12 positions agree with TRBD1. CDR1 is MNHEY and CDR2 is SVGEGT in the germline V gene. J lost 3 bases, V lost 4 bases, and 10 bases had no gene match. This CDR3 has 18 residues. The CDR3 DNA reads TGTGCCAGCAGTTTTGATTCGGGACAGGGGGCCGTCAATCAGCCCCAGCATTTT. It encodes CASSFDSGQGAVNQPQHF.

The CDR3: CASSSPGQGMYEQFF. CDR3 nucleotides: TGTGCCAGCAGTTCCCCGGGACAGGGGATGTATGAGCAGTTCTTC. The chain carries TRBV6-5 and TRBJ2-1, with 10 bases fitting TRBD1. Germline V gene data show CDR1 as MNHEY and CDR2 as SVGAGI. This CDR3 is built from 15 residues. With V trimmed by 4 bases and J by 8 bases, 8 bases remained unmatched.

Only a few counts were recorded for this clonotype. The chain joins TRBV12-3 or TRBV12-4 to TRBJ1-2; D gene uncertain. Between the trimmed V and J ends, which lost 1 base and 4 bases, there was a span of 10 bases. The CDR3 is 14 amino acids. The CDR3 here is CASSLVGEFYGYTF. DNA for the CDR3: TGTGCCAGCAGTTTAGTGGGCGAATTCTATGGCTACACCTTC.

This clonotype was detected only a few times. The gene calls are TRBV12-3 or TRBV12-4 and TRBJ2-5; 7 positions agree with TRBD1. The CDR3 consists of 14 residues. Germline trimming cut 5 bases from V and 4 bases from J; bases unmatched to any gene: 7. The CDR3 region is CASSPRDSLETQYF. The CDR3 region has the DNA TGTGCCAGCAGTCCCCGGGACAGTTTAGAGACCCAGTACTTC.

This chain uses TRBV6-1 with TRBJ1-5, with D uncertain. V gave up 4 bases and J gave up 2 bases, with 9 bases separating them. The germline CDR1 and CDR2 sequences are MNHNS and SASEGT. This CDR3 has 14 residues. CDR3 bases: TGTGCCAGCAGTGGTGGGGAACGCAATCAGCCCCAGCATTTT. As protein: CASSGGERNQPQHF.

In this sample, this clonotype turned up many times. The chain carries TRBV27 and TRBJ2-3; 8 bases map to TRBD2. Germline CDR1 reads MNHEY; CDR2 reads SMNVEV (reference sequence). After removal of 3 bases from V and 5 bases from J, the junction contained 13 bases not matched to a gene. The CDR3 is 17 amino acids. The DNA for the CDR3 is TGTGCCAGCAGTTTCCTCGCGGCCGGGGGGGCCGGAGATACGCAGTATTTT. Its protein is CASSFLAAGGAGDTQYF.

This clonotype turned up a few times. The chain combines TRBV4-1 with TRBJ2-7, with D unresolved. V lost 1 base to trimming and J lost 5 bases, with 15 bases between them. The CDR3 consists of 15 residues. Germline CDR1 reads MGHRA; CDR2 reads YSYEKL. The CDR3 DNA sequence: TGCGCCAGCAGCCAAGGCACCGGTGATTCGGACGAGCAGTACTTC. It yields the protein CASSQGTGDSDEQYF.

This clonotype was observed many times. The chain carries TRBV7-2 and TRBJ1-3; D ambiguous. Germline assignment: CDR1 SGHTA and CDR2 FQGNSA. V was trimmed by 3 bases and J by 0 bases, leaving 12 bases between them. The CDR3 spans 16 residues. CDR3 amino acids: CASSLDGTSSGNTIYF. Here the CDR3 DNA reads TGTGCCAGCAGCTTGGACGGTACGAGCTCTGGAAACACCATATATTTT.

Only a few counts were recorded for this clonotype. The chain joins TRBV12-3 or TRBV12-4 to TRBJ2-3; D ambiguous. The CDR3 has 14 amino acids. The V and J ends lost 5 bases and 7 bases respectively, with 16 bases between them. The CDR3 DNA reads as TGTGCCAGCAGTCCGGCGTCTATTACTAATACGCAGTATTTT. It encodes CASSPASITNTQYF.

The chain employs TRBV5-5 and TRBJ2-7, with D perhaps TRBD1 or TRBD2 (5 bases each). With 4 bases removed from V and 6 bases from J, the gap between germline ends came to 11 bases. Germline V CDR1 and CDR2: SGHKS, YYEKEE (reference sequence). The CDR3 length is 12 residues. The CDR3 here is CASSGGRAEQYF. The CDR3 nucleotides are TGTGCCAGCAGCGGGGGACGGGCCGAGCAGTACTTC.

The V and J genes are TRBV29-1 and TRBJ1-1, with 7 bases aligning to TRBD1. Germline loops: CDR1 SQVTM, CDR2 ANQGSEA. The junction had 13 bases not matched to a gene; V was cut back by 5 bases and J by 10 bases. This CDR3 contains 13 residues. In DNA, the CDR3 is TGCAGCGTTTCGGGACAGCCCACCATCGGAGCTTTCTTT. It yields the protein CSVSGQPTIGAFF.

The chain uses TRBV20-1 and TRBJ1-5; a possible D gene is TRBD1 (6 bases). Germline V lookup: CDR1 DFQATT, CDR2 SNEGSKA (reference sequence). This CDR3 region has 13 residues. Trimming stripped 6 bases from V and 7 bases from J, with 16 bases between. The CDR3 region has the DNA TGCAGTGCCTCCGGGGGGCAGGAGCAGCCCCAGCATTTT. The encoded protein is CSASGGQEQPQHF.

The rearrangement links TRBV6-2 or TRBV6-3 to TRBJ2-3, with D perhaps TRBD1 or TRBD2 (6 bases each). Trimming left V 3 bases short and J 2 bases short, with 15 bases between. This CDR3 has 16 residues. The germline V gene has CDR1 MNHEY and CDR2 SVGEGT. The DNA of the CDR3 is TGTGCCAGCAGTTATATCAGGGGAGGAGACACAGATACGCAGTATTTT. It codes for CASSYIRGGDTDTQYF.

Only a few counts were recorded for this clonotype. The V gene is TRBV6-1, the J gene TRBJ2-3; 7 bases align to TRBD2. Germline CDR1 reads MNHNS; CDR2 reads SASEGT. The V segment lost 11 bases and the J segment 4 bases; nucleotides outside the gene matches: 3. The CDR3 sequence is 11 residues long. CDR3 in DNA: TGTGCCGCCCGGGGGGCAGATACGCAGTATTTT. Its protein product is CAARGADTQYF.

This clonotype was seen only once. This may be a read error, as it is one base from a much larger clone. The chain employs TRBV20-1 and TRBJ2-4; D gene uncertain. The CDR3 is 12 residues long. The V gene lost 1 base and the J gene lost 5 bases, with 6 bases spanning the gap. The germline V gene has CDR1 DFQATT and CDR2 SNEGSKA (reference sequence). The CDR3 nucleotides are TGCAGTGCTAGAGTTCCAGAAAACATTCAGTACTTC. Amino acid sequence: CSARVPENIQYF.

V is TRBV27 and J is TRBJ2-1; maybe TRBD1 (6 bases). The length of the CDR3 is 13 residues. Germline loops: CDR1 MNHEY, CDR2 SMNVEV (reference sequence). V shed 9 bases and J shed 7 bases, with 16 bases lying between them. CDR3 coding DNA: TGTGCCAGTCAGACCCAGGGGATTAATGAGCAGTTCTTC. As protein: CASQTQGINEQFF.

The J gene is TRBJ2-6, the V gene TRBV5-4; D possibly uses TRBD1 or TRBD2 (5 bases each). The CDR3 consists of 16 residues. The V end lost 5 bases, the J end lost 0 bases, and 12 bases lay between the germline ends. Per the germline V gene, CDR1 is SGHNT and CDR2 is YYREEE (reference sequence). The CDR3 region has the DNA TGTGCCAGCAGGATTGGGGGTGACTCTGGGGCCAACGTCCTGACTTTC. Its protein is CASRIGGDSGANVLTF.

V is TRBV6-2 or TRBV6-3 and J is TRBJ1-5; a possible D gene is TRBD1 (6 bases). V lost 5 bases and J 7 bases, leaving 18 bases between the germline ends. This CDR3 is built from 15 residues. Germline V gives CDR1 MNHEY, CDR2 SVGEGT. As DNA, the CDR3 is TGTGCCAGCAGTCCGAGGGGGGGGGCATGGCAGCCCCAGCATTTT. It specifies CASSPRGGAWQPQHF.

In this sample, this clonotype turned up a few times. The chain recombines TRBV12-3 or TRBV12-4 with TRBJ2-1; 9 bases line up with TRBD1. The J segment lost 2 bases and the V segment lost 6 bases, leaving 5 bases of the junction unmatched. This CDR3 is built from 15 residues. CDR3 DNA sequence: TGTGCCAGCAGGCAGGGACAGGGAACCTACAATGAGCAGTTCTTC. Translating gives CASRQGQGTYNEQFF.

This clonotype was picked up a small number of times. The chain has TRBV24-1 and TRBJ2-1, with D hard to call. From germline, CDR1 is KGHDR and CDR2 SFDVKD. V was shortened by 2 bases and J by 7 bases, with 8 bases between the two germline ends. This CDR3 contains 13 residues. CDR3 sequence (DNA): TGTGCCACCAGTGATTCTGGGTCGAATGAGCAGTTCTTC. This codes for CATSDSGSNEQFF.

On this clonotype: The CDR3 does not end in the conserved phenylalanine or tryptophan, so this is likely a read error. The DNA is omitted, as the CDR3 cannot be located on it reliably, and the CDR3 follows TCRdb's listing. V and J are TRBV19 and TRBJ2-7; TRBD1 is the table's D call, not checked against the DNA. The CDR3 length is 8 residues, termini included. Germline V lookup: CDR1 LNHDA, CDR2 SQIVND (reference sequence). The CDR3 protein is CASGTGTN.

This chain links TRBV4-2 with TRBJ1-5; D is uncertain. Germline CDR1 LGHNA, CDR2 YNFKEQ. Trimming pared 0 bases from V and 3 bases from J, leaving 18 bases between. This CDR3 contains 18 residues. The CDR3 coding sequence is TGTGCCAGCAGCCAAGATTCTAACAGAGGGCTCTTCAATCAGCCCCAGCATTTT. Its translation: CASSQDSNRGLFNQPQHF.

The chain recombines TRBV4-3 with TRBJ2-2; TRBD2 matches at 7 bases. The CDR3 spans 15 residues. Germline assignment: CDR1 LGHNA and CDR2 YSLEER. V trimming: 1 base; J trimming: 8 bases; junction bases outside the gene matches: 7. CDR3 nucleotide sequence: TGCGCCAGCAGCCAAGGAGATGGTAGCGGGGGGGAGCTGTTTTTT. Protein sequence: CASSQGDGSGGELFF.

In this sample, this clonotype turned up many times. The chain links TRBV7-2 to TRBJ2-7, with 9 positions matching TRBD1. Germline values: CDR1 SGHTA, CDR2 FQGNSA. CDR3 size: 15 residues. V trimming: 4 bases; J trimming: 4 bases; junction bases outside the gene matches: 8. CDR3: CASSSTPGQGYEQYF. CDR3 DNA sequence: TGTGCCAGCAGCTCAACTCCGGGACAGGGATACGAGCAGTACTTC.

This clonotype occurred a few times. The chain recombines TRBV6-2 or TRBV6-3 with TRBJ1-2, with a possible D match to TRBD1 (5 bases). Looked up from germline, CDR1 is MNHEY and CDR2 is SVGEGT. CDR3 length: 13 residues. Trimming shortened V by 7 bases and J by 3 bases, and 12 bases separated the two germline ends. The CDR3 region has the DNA TGTGCCAGCACCAACAGGTACTACTATGGCTACACCTTC. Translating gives CASTNRYYYGYTF.

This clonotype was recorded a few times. CDR3 protein: CASSQGVLWGNEQFF. CDR3 nucleotides: TGTGCCAGCAGCCAAGGAGTCCTTTGGGGCAATGAGCAGTTCTTC. The rearrangement uses TRBV14 and TRBJ2-1; D is unresolved. CDR3 length: 15 residues. Germline lookup yields CDR1 SGHDN and CDR2 FVKESK. V dropped 1 base and J dropped 6 bases, with 13 bases sitting between them.

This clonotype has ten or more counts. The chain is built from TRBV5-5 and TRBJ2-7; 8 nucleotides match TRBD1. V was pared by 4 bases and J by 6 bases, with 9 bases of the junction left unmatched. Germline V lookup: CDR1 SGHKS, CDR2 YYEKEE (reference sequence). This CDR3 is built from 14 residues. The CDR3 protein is CASSPGQAIGEQYF. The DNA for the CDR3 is TGTGCCAGCAGCCCGGGACAGGCGATCGGCGAGCAGTACTTC. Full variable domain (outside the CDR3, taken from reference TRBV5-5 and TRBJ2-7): DAGVTQSPTHLIKTRGQQVTLRCSPISGHKSVSWYQQVLGQGPQFIFQYYEKEERGRGNFPDRFSARQFPNYSSELNVNALLLGDSALYLCASSPGQAIGEQYFGPGTRLTVT.

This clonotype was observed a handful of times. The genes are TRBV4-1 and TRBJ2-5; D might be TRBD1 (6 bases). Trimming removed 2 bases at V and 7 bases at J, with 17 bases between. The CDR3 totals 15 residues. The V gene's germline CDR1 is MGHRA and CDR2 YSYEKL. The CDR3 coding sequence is TGCGCCAGCAGCCAATTACAGGGCCTTCCGGCGACCCAGTACTTC. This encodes CASSQLQGLPATQYF.

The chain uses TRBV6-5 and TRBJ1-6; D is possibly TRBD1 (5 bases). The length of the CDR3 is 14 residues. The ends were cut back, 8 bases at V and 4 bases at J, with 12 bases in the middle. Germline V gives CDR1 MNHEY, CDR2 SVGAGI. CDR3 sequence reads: CASSRAGYNSPLHF. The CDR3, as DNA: TGTGCCAGCTCTCGGGCAGGGTATAATTCACCCCTCCACTTT.